The 23 T cell receptor beta chains listed next were all sequenced from one sample in a study of early T cells in non-severe SARS-CoV-2 infection. MiXCR, run by TCRdb on the 5' RACE reads, gives a single entry per CDR3 protein. The sample lists about 94,000 distinct CDR3 sequences, approximately 13% occurring once. Material: whole blood. The receptors originated from an adult who was a healthcare worker with PCR-confirmed SARS-CoV-2 infection or an uninfected control (not recorded which).

This clonotype was counted many times. One end of the junction varies from germline; a read error may be responsible. The V and J genes are TRBV12-3 or TRBV12-4 and TRBJ2-1, with D perhaps TRBD1 (6 bases). This CDR3 is 13 amino acids long. CDR3 region: CASSETTGVPPLF. CDR3 sequence (DNA): TGTGCCAGCAGTGAAACGACAGGAGTCCCCCCACTCTTC.

This clonotype has a count of ten or more. This chain joins TRBV6-6 and TRBJ2-3; 12 bases agree with TRBD2. V gave up 5 bases and J gave up 2 bases; unmatched junction bases: 8. The CDR3 spans 17 residues. Germline loops: CDR1 MNHNY, CDR2 SVGAGI (reference sequence). The CDR3 here is CASSPGPSGGATDTQYF. The DNA for the CDR3 is TGTGCCAGCAGTCCGGGCCCTAGCGGGGGGGCCACAGATACGCAGTATTTT.

The chain couples TRBV11-2 to TRBJ2-5; D not resolved. The CDR3 has 11 amino acids. V was cut by 5 bases and J by 3 bases, with 4 bases left in between. Germline CDR1 is SGHAT and CDR2 is FQNNGV. The CDR3 DNA reads as TGTGCCAGCAGCACTAAAGAGACCCAGTACTTC. Translated: CASSTKETQYF.

About this clonotype: An end of the junction does not agree with germline; a read error may underlie this. The J gene is TRBJ1-2, the V gene TRBV5-4; TRBD1 agrees at 9 bases. The CDR3 is 15 amino acids. CDR1 and CDR2 from the germline V gene are SGHNT and YYREEE (reference sequence). The CDR3 DNA sequence: TGTGTCAGCAGCTTGGACGGGACAGGGTCCCGTGGCTACACCTTC. It encodes CVSSLDGTGSRGYTF.

The chain combines TRBV11-2 with TRBJ2-3; TRBD2 aligns across 7 bases. CDR1 and CDR2 from the germline V gene are SGHAT and FQNNGV. CDR3 length: 15 amino acids. After removal of 2 bases from V and 5 bases from J, the junction contained 7 bases not matched to a gene. The CDR3 DNA follows: TGTGCCAGCAGCTTAAGCCTAGCGGCCATAGATACGCAGTATTTT. Translating gives CASSLSLAAIDTQYF.

This clonotype has a count of ten or more. The rearrangement joins TRBV28 to TRBJ1-5; 8 bases are shared with TRBD1. This CDR3 has 17 residues. Trimming at V came to 5 bases and at J to 0 bases, leaving 9 bases not matched to a gene. Germline V gene data show CDR1 as MDHEN and CDR2 as SYDVKM. The CDR3 DNA reads as TGTGCCAGCAGTCCTGGAACAGGGGGGAATAGCAATCAGCCCCAGCATTTT. It translates to CASSPGTGGNSNQPQHF.

This clonotype was counted between two and nine times. The rearrangement joins TRBV6-2 or TRBV6-3 to TRBJ2-1, with 9 positions matching TRBD1. Germline loops: CDR1 MNHEY, CDR2 SVGEGT. V was pared by 2 bases and J by 10 bases, with 15 bases of the junction left unmatched. The CDR3 loop spans 17 amino acids. CDR3 in DNA: TGTGCCAGCAGTTACAATCCGGGACAGGGACTCATGTGGGAGCAGTTCTTC. It translates to CASSYNPGQGLMWEQFF.

This clonotype has at least ten counts. This rearrangement joins TRBV28 to TRBJ1-2; no definite D call. V lost 7 bases and J 1 base, leaving 13 bases between the germline ends. Per germline, CDR1 MDHEN and CDR2 SYDVKM. This CDR3 spans 14 amino acids. The CDR3 sequence: CASTPTNLNYGYTF. The CDR3 coding sequence is TGTGCCAGCACCCCGACGAACCTTAACTATGGCTACACCTTC.

This clonotype has a handful of counts. The rearrangement joins TRBV20-1 to TRBJ2-3; 11 bases map to TRBD2. This CDR3 has 16 amino acids. Germline CDR1 is DFQATT and CDR2 is SNEGSKA (reference sequence). Losses at the gene ends were 3 bases for V and 5 bases for J; bases not matched to a gene: 10. CDR3 nucleotides: TGCAGTGCTAGGGAATTAGCGGGGGGGCTGATAGATACGCAGTATTTT. It encodes CSARELAGGLIDTQYF.

The chain combines TRBV28 with TRBJ2-4; 8 bases agree with TRBD1. J lost 8 bases, V lost 8 bases, and 11 bases had no gene match. The CDR3 is made up of 14 amino acids. Germline loops: CDR1 MDHEN, CDR2 SYDVKM. The CDR3 loop reads CASSPFGQGHIQYF. The CDR3 nucleotides read TGTGCCAGCTCCCCGTTTGGACAGGGTCACATTCAGTACTTC.

CDR3: CASIQSGGQTQYF. For the CDR3, the DNA is TGTGCCAGCATCCAAAGTGGGGGGCAGACCCAGTACTTC. This sequence joins TRBV7-2 and TRBJ2-5; tentatively, D is TRBD1 or TRBD2 (6 bases each). This CDR3 is 13 amino acids long. Trimming shortened V by 7 bases and J by 6 bases, and 15 bases separated the two germline ends. Germline values: CDR1 SGHTA, CDR2 FQGNSA.

This clonotype showed up just a few times. The chain recombines TRBV4-2 with TRBJ2-7; D is unclear. V lost 0 bases, J lost 9 bases, and 12 bases lay in between. The CDR3 loop spans 13 amino acids. In germline, CDR1 is LGHNA, CDR2 YNFKEQ. Here the CDR3 DNA reads TGTGCCAGCAGCCAAGATGGGGTGGGAAGGCAGTACTTC. Protein: CASSQDGVGRQYF.

V usage is TRBV12-3 or TRBV12-4 and J usage is TRBJ2-3; D is perhaps TRBD1 or TRBD2 (5 bases each). The germline V and J ends were trimmed by 2 bases and 2 bases, with 11 bases remaining between them. The CDR3 consists of 15 residues. The CDR3 DNA sequence: TGTGCCAGCAGTTTACAGGGAGCGGTCACAGATACGCAGTATTTT. It yields the protein CASSLQGAVTDTQYF.

This clonotype was seen a few times. The chain links TRBV28 to TRBJ2-5, with 11 bases fitting TRBD2. Per the germline V gene, CDR1 is MDHEN and CDR2 is SYDVKM. J gave up 1 base and V 6 bases, and 4 bases lay outside the gene matches. The CDR3 totals 15 residues. CDR3 sequence: CASRNSGGAQETQYF. CDR3 bases: TGTGCCAGCAGGAATAGCGGGGGGGCCCAAGAGACCCAGTACTTC.

The V call is TRBV28, the J call TRBJ1-1; D is unresolved. The CDR3 has 14 residues. V lost 4 bases to trimming and J lost 0 bases, with 9 bases between them. Germline CDR1 MDHEN, CDR2 SYDVKM. CDR3 in amino acids: CASSSAGMNTEAFF. The CDR3 DNA is TGTGCCAGCAGTTCGGCCGGAATGAACACTGAAGCTTTCTTT.

This clonotype showed up just a few times. J is TRBJ2-1 and V is TRBV10-3, with D unresolved. The germline CDR1 and CDR2 sequences are ENHRY and SYGVKD. V was cut by 0 bases and J by 12 bases, with 12 bases left in between. This CDR3 spans 13 amino acids. CDR3 sequence reads: CAISESSNWGQFF. The CDR3 nucleotides read TGTGCCATCAGTGAGTCGTCCAATTGGGGGCAGTTCTTC.

This clonotype was seen at least ten times. This chain connects TRBV7-2 to TRBJ2-3, with 7 bases lining up with TRBD2. This CDR3 spans 15 amino acids. V lost 0 bases to trimming and J lost 2 bases; unmatched junction nucleotides: 2. Germline V CDR1 and CDR2: SGHTA, FQGNSA. The CDR3 DNA sequence: TGTGCCAGCAGCTTAGCCAGCGGGGTCACAGATACGCAGTATTTT. Translated: CASSLASGVTDTQYF.

Only a few counts were recorded for this clonotype. V is TRBV7-2 and J is TRBJ1-3; D not certain. The CDR3 is 13 amino acids. Germline V gives CDR1 SGHTA, CDR2 FQGNSA. Trimming pared 1 base from V and 6 bases from J, leaving 7 bases between. The CDR3 loop is CASSLGRENTIYF. The CDR3, as DNA: TGTGCCAGCAGCTTAGGCCGGGAAAACACCATATATTTT.

This clonotype was detected many times. The CDR3: CASSQDRRGGAEAFF. The DNA of the CDR3 is TGCGCCAGCAGCCAAGATCGGCGGGGCGGGGCTGAAGCTTTCTTT. The V call is TRBV4-3, the J call TRBJ1-1; a weak D match, TRBD1 (5 bases). Germline loops: CDR1 LGHNA, CDR2 YSLEER. Trimming pared 0 bases from V and 6 bases from J, leaving 14 bases between. CDR3 length equals 15 residues.

This sequence joins TRBV5-1 and TRBJ1-6; TRBD1 is a possible D gene (5 bases). The ends were cut back, 6 bases at V and 7 bases at J, with 14 bases in the middle. Germline V lookup: CDR1 SGHRS, CDR2 YFSETQ. This CDR3 is built from 14 residues. DNA of the CDR3: TGCGCCAGCACCGACCCCAGGGCGAATTCACCCCTCCACTTT. Amino acid sequence: CASTDPRANSPLHF.

This clonotype came up a few times. The chain uses TRBV20-1 and TRBJ2-2; D not certain. Per the germline V gene, CDR1 is DFQATT and CDR2 is SNEGSKA (reference sequence). V was trimmed by 1 base and J by 4 bases, leaving 7 bases between them. This CDR3 has 13 amino acids. The CDR3: CSARATRTGELFF. CDR3 bases: TGCAGTGCTAGAGCGACCCGCACCGGGGAGCTGTTTTTT.

The V and J genes are TRBV28 and TRBJ2-5; 14 bases map to TRBD2. V was clipped by 5 bases and J by 5 bases; unmatched bases: 4. CDR1 and CDR2 from the germline V gene are MDHEN and SYDVKM. This CDR3 has 15 residues. CDR3 coding DNA: TGTGCCAGCAGTCTAAGACTAGCGGGGGGGGAGACCCAGTACTTC. Translated, it gives CASSLRLAGGETQYF. Using reference TRBV28 and TRBJ2-5 for the parts outside the CDR3, the full variable domain is DVKVTQSSRYLVKRTGEKVFLECVQDMDHENMFWYRQDPGLGLRLIYFSYDVKMKEKGDIPEGYSVSREKKERFSLILESASTNQTSMYLCASSLRLAGGETQYFGPGTRLLVL.

There are many counts of this clonotype. The genes are TRBV20-1 and TRBJ1-2; no clear D. CDR1 is DFQATT and CDR2 is SNEGSKA in the germline V gene (reference sequence). The CDR3 sequence is 15 residues long. V was pared by 0 bases and J by 5 bases, with 16 bases between. CDR3 sequence reads: CSARDLHSLGYGYTF. DNA for the CDR3: TGCAGTGCTAGAGATCTACATTCCTTAGGGTATGGCTACACCTTC.